This TCR beta chain was recorded in a study of blood T cell repertoires in COVID-19. This table comes from immunoSEQ multiplex PCR, and its TCRdb copy is limited to in-frame clones, with some not included. The data show roughly 150,000 clones, around 84% seen once. This CDR3 comprises 14 residues. V was shortened by 0 bases and J by 3 bases, with 7 bases between the two germline ends. Germline CDR1 reads SGHNT; CDR2 reads YYREEE (reference sequence). The source of this sequence is a middle-aged man who had recovered from COVID-19. The chain is built from TRBV5-4 and TRBJ2-1; a possible D gene is TRBD2 (5 bases). The sample comprised PBMCs or T cells enriched from blood (not recorded which). CDR3 in amino acids: CASSLAGSYNEQFF. The CDR3 nucleotides read TGTGCCAGCAGCTTGGCGGGGAGCTACAATGAGCAGTTCTTC.